The text below deals with one T cell receptor beta chain. As yet, its antigen is unknown. TCRdb's table, derived via immunoSEQ multiplex PCR, lists solely in-frame clones and lacks some. The sample has around 100,000 clones; 89% are singletons. The data belong to a study of OX40 agonist ivuxolimab in advanced cancers. Study-wide context: Ivuxolimab, an agonist antibody against OX40 (CD134), was given to patients. Previous treatment with anti-PD-1, anti-PD-L1 or anti-CTLA-4 therapy was allowed; 40% had received some.

Regarding the study as a whole: Average numbers of expanded clones were greater in CD8+ T cells than in CD4+. Certain nonresponders additionally had low normalized T-cell clonal expansion.

There are 13 residues in the CDR3. Trimming removed 0 bases from V and 5 bases from J, with 2 bases in between. In germline, CDR1 is MNHEY, CDR2 SVGAGI. This chain links TRBV6-5 with TRBJ1-6; no firm D call. This TCR was recovered from an adult with an advanced solid tumor such as melanoma, head and neck, liver or kidney cancer. Material: CD4+ or CD8+ T cells sorted from blood, obtained in a trial of the OX40 agonist ivuxolimab. DNA of the CDR3: TGTGCCAGCAGTTACTCGAATAATTCACCCCTCCACTTT. The encoded protein is CASSYSNNSPLHF.